The text below deals with one T cell receptor beta chain. Antigen specificity is unknown. Time point here: pretreatment peripheral blood. The patients' disease, urothelial carcinoma, was locally advanced or metastatic. CDR1 MNHNY and CDR2 SVGAGI come from the germline V gene (reference sequence). The CDR3 consists of 16 residues. With 4 bases clipped from V and 10 bases from J, the junction kept 9 bases outside the gene matches. This sample is part of a study of PD-L1 blockade in urothelial cancer. As for the study in general: Bladder-origin urothelial cancer in males described about 85% of the 29 patients. Reported median T cell count for blood samples was roughly 150,000.

General observations from the study: A below-median TCR clonality in blood before treatment predicted better survival.

Assay: immunoSEQ multiplex PCR; the TCRdb copy retains only in-frame clones and omits some. This table has about 93,000 clones, around 87% appearing once. The V call is TRBV6-6, the J call TRBJ2-2; 13 nucleotides agree with TRBD2. Sequencing used PBMCs, obtained around atezolizumab (anti-PD-L1) treatment. The sequence was collected from a man between 60 and 75 years old with urothelial cancer. The CDR3 loop is CASSFTSGGGPVELFF. The CDR3 nucleotides read TGTGCCAGCAGTTTTACTAGCGGGGGGGGCCCAGTGGAGCTGTTTTTT.